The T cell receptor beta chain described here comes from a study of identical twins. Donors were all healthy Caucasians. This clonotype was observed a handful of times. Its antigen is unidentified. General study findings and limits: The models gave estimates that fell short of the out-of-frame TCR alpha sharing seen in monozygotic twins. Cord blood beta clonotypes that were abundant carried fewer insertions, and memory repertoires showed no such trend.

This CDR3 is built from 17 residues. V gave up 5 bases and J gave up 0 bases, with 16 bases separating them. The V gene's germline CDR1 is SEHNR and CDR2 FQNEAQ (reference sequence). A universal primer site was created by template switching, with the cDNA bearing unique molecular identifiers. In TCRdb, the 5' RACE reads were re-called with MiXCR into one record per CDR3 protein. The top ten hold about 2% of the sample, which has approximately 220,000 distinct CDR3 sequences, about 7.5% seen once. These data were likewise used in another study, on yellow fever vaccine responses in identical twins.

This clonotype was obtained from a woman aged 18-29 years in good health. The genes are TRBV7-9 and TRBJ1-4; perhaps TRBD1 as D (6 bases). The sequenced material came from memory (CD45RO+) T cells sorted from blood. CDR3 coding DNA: TGTGCCAGCAGCCCGACCGGACAGAGCGCAACTAATGAAAAACTGTTTTTT. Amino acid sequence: CASSPTGQSATNEKLFF.